The present entry profiles one TCR beta chain with its context. Antigen unknown. The sample comes from a study of cytomegalovirus exposure and HLA in healthy donors. Regarding the study as a whole: Among the CMV-associated chains, a few were confirmed in vitro as specific for CMV antigens. Most sequenced TCRs were rare (though some public TCRs occurred in many donors).

The donors were members of the roughly 130-subject validation cohort (separate from the approximately 670-subject first cohort). TCRdb keeps only in-frame clones here, not all; method: immunoSEQ multiplex PCR. The sample lists roughly 300,000 clones, around nine tenths occurring once. V lost 3 bases and J 1 base, leaving 6 bases between the germline ends. CDR1 and CDR2 from the germline V gene are SGHRS and YFSETQ. This CDR3 contains 13 residues. V and J are TRBV5-1 and TRBJ2-3; D unclear. This sequence was found in a woman younger than 35 in good health and CMV-seronegative. Specimen: PBMCs. The CDR3 DNA follows: TGCGCCAGCAGCTCCCTCGGCACAGATACGCAGTATTTT. This codes for CASSSLGTDTQYF.